These 9 T cell receptor beta chains were all obtained from the same sample, sequenced in a study of T cell responses to AZD1222 COVID-19 vaccine. Using immunoSEQ multiplex PCR, the repertoire was profiled, and TCRdb retains in-frame clones only, with some absent. The sample carries roughly 72,000 clones, about 85% recorded once. The starting material was peripheral blood, obtained on day 0 of AZD1222 vaccination. The source is an adult in good health.

V and J are TRBV10-3 and TRBJ1-1, with a possible D match to TRBD1 (6 bases). The CDR3 contains 13 residues. V lost 4 bases to trimming and J lost 7 bases, with 13 bases between them. Germline V gene data show CDR1 as ENHRY and CDR2 as SYGVKD. The CDR3 DNA reads as TGTGCCATCAGTGGACAGGCCTTAGATGAAGCTTTCTTT. As protein: CAISGQALDEAFF.

This rearrangement joins TRBV19 to TRBJ2-7, with 9 bases fitting TRBD1. The germline V gene has CDR1 LNHDA and CDR2 SQIVND (reference sequence). The CDR3 runs 13 residues. Germline trimming cut 8 bases from V and 2 bases from J; bases unmatched to any gene: 4. The CDR3 protein is CASRRTGAYEQYF. As DNA, the CDR3 is TGTGCCAGTCGTCGGACAGGGGCCTACGAGCAGTACTTC.

CDR3 in amino acids: CASSELGSGGANVLTF. The CDR3 bases are TGTGCCAGCAGTGAATTGGGGAGTGGAGGGGCCAACGTCCTGACTTTC. This chain joins TRBV25-1 and TRBJ2-6, with D tentatively TRBD2 (5 bases). The CDR3 runs 16 residues. Trimming pared 1 base from V and 4 bases from J, leaving 11 bases between. The germline V gene has CDR1 MGHDK and CDR2 SYGVNS.

J is TRBJ1-1 and V is TRBV7-2, with D perhaps matching TRBD1 (5 bases). Germline V CDR1 and CDR2: SGHTA, FQGNSA. Deletions cut 6 bases from V and 5 bases from J, with 16 bases between. This CDR3 has 14 residues. The CDR3 sequence: CASSWYRRDTEAFF. The CDR3 nucleotides read TGTGCCAGCAGTTGGTACAGGAGAGATACTGAAGCTTTCTTT.

V is TRBV2 and J is TRBJ1-5; 10 nucleotides line up with TRBD1. The CDR3 runs 13 residues. V gave up 7 bases and J gave up 5 bases; unmatched junction bases: 2. Per the germline V gene, CDR1 is SNHLY and CDR2 is FYNNEI. In DNA, the CDR3 is TGTGCCAGCAAAGGGACAGGGGATCAGCCCCAGCATTTT. Amino acid sequence: CASKGTGDQPQHF.

The V gene is TRBV10-3, the J gene TRBJ1-2, with D perhaps TRBD1 (6 bases). Germline values: CDR1 ENHRY, CDR2 SYGVKD. Trimming left V 2 bases short and J 0 bases short, with 13 bases between. CDR3 length: 16 amino acids. CDR3 residues: CAISEGVGGSNYGYTF. CDR3 DNA: TGTGCCATCAGTGAGGGGGTCGGGGGCTCTAACTATGGCTACACCTTC.

This clone has only one observation. CDR3 amino acids: CASSPRQDNQPQHF. DNA for the CDR3: TGTGCCAGCAGCCCTAGACAGGACAATCAGCCCCAGCATTTT. The rearrangement uses TRBV6-6 and TRBJ1-5, with D maybe TRBD1 (6 bases). Per the germline V gene, CDR1 is MNHNY and CDR2 is SVGAGI (reference sequence). The CDR3 contains 14 residues. V lost 6 bases and J 3 bases, leaving 12 bases between the germline ends.

In its sample, this clone was seen a few times. The gene calls are TRBV29-1 and TRBJ2-7; 14 bases align to TRBD2. CDR1 SQVTM and CDR2 ANQGSEA come from the germline V gene. The CDR3 sequence is 17 residues long. Losses at the gene ends were 4 bases for V and 3 bases for J; bases not matched to a gene: 11. As DNA, the CDR3 is TGCAGCGTTGCGGGACTAGCGGGAGTAATTGTAGGCTACGAGCAGTACTTC. It encodes CSVAGLAGVIVGYEQYF.

The chain uses TRBV28 and TRBJ2-7, with D unresolved. This CDR3 contains 13 residues. Germline-derived CDR1 and CDR2 are MDHEN and SYDVKM. Trimming left V 4 bases short and J 3 bases short, with 10 bases between. This CDR3 reads CASSSPPIYEQYF. The CDR3 DNA is TGTGCCAGCAGTTCACCCCCCATCTACGAGCAGTACTTC.